The clone carrying this T cell receptor beta chain was recorded a few times. Its antigen is not identified. Not a single patient had been given any form of treatment at any point before undergoing thyroid surgery. As handled by the study authors: Using the CDR3 differences seen across clinicopathological groups, the authors built a distant-metastasis classifier for papillary thyroid cancer, which was meant to discriminate distant-metastatic patients. With MiXCR, TCRdb called clones anew from the PCR reads. V and J calls and clone size were set by TCRdb, not the authors. There are 100,000 or so clones in the sample; 14% to 15% occur only once, and 3.6% lies in the top ten. The record originates from a study of metastatic and nonmetastatic thyroid tumors. Study-wide background: From malignant and benign thyroid patients, repertoires in blood and in tumor or nodule tissue were compared. Notes on the study in general: In blood and tumor, TCR beta diversity was reportedly significantly higher in malignant thyroid tumors than in benign nodules.

The CDR3 has 17 residues. Trimming stripped 5 bases from V and 2 bases from J, with 18 bases between. Looked up from germline, CDR1 is SGHTA and CDR2 is FQGNSA. V and J are TRBV7-2 and TRBJ2-2; D possibly corresponds to TRBD1 (7 bases). Sequenced sample: blood. The receptor's source is a female donor with papillary thyroid cancer or a benign thyroid nodule (not recorded which). Some clones in this sample may be carry-over from other donors' samples. The CDR3 region has the DNA TGTGCCAGCAGCGTAACGTGGCGGGACAGCAACACCGGGGAGCTGTTTTTT. This codes for CASSVTWRDSNTGELFF.